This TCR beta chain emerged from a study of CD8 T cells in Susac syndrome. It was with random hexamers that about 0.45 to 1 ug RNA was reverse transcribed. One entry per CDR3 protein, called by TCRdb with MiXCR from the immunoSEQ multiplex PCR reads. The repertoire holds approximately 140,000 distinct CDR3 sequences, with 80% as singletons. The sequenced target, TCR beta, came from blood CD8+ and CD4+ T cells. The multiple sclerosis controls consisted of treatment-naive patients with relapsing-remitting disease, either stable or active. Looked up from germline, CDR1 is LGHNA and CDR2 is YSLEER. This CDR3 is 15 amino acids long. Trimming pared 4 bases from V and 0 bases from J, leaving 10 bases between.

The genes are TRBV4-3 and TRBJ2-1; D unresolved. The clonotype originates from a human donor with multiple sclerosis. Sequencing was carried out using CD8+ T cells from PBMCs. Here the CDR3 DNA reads TGCGCCAGCAGCCCCTCTCAAAGCTCCTACAATGAGCAGTTCTTC. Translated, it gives CASSPSQSSYNEQFF.